These 10 T cell receptor beta chains came from one sample sequenced in a study of shared clonotypes between healthy human individuals. Method: immunoSEQ multiplex PCR; TCRdb's copy keeps in-frame clones and lacks some. The sample records hundreds of thousands of clones, roughly 83% being singletons. The source material was PBMCs. All receptors derive from a woman aged 40 to 50 in good health. Some clones in this sample may be carry-over from other donors' samples.

The chain couples TRBV27 to TRBJ1-2, with D uncertain. V was cut by 7 bases and J by 2 bases, with 11 bases left in between. The germline V gene has CDR1 MNHEY and CDR2 SMNVEV (reference sequence). The CDR3 contains 13 residues. Here the CDR3 reads CASTLSGNYGYTF. In DNA form, the CDR3 reads TGTGCCAGCACCCTCAGCGGGAACTATGGCTACACCTTC.

This clone was counted only a few times. The V call is TRBV27, the J call TRBJ2-3; a weak D match, TRBD2 (5 bases). CDR3 length: 12 residues. V lost 5 bases and J 7 bases, leaving 10 bases between the germline ends. CDR1 and CDR2 (germline): MNHEY, SMNVEV (reference sequence). The DNA for the CDR3 is TGTGCCAGCAGTACCCAGCGGAATACGCAGTATTTT. Its protein product is CASSTQRNTQYF.

This clone came up once. The V gene is TRBV30, the J gene TRBJ2-7; D perhaps matches TRBD2 (5 bases). The CDR3 sequence is 17 residues long. V was trimmed by 0 bases and J by 3 bases, leaving 21 bases between them. Germline V gives CDR1 GTSNPN, CDR2 SVGIG (reference sequence). CDR3 sequence reads: CAWSVRVELAENYEQYF. CDR3 nucleotides: TGTGCCTGGAGTGTAAGGGTCGAGCTAGCAGAAAACTACGAGCAGTACTTC.

This clone was counted once. The chain combines TRBV27 with TRBJ2-7; 15 nucleotides agree with TRBD2. The CDR3 length is 17 residues. The J segment lost 5 bases and the V segment lost 6 bases, leaving 11 bases of the junction unmatched. Germline CDR1 MNHEY, CDR2 SMNVEV (reference sequence). CDR3 protein: CASRRGLAGGPTNEQYF. The CDR3 DNA sequence: TGTGCCAGCAGGCGCGGACTAGCGGGAGGGCCTACGAACGAGCAGTACTTC.

V and J are TRBV6-5 and TRBJ2-7, with D possibly matching TRBD1 (6 bases). The V gene's germline CDR1 is MNHEY and CDR2 SVGAGI. This CDR3 spans 14 amino acids. Trimming stripped 7 bases from V and 3 bases from J, with 16 bases between. CDR3 nucleotides: TGTGCCAGCATTCCTGAGACAGGATACTACGAGCAGTACTTC. Amino acid sequence: CASIPETGYYEQYF.

The chain employs TRBV2 and TRBJ2-7; 7 bases line up with TRBD1. The CDR3 sequence is 15 residues long. The V gene end was trimmed by 1 base and the J gene end by 0 bases; junction bases not matched to a gene: 3. Germline CDR1 SNHLY, CDR2 FYNNEI. Here the CDR3 DNA reads TGTGCCAGCAGTGAAGGTGGGACAGCCTCCTACGAGCAGTACTTC. Its translation is CASSEGGTASYEQYF.

This clone was seen only a few times. The rearrangement joins TRBV28 to TRBJ2-7, with D possibly matching TRBD2 (7 bases). The CDR3 is made up of 14 amino acids. The ends were cut back, 6 bases at V and 6 bases at J, with 18 bases in the middle. CDR1 is MDHEN, CDR2 SYDVKM, per germline. This CDR3 reads CASREGGINSEQYF. CDR3 nucleotides: TGTGCCAGCAGAGAGGGGGGGATAAACTCCGAGCAGTACTTC. The full variable domain, with the rest looked up from reference TRBV28 and TRBJ2-7, is DVKVTQSSRYLVKRTGEKVFLECVQDMDHENMFWYRQDPGLGLRLIYFSYDVKMKEKGDIPEGYSVSREKKERFSLILESASTNQTSMYLCASREGGINSEQYFGPGTRLTVT.

The CDR3 DNA follows: TGCGCCAGCAGCTCCCTCCAGGGCACTAATGAAAAACTGTTTTTT. Translating it yields CASSSLQGTNEKLFF. The chain has TRBV5-1 and TRBJ1-4; maybe TRBD1 (5 bases). V lost 3 bases, J lost 2 bases, and 11 bases lay in between. The length of the CDR3 is 15 residues. Germline V lookup: CDR1 SGHRS, CDR2 YFSETQ.

This sequence joins TRBV2 and TRBJ2-3; tentatively, D is TRBD1 (5 bases). This CDR3 region has 14 residues. Looked up from germline, CDR1 is SNHLY and CDR2 is FYNNEI. The V gene lost 4 bases and the J gene lost 1 base, with 9 bases spanning the gap. The CDR3 spells CASSVGQRTDTQYF. Written as DNA, the CDR3 is TGTGCCAGCAGTGTAGGACAACGCACAGATACGCAGTATTTT.

The chain carries TRBV6-1 and TRBJ1-2; 9 bases are shared with TRBD1. V shed 7 bases and J 4 bases; nucleotides not matched to a gene: 10. CDR1 and CDR2 (germline): MNHNS, SASEGT. There are 15 residues in the CDR3. The CDR3 coding sequence is TGTGCCAGCACCCTGGGGACAGGGTATAGCTATGGCTACACCTTC. Protein: CASTLGTGYSYGYTF.